This T cell receptor beta chain is drawn from a study of blood T cell repertoires in COVID-19. In the study overall: Sites across the United States, Italy and Spain contributed samples from acute and convalescent COVID-19.

Original processing notes: Reference gene primer amplification gave nucleated cell count estimates. The data were produced by immunoSEQ multiplex PCR, yet TCRdb's version contains in-frame clones alone and is incomplete. V, J and clone size are taken as reported in that table, and D and trimming were inferred from the DNA itself. The repertoire holds 100,000 to 150,000 clones, with 88% as singletons. V lost 3 bases to trimming and J lost 2 bases; unmatched junction nucleotides: 6. The germline CDR1 and CDR2 sequences are SGHAT and FQNNGV. CDR3 length equals 15 residues. The V gene is TRBV11-2, the J gene TRBJ2-7; 8 bases line up with TRBD2. Sequences were obtained from peripheral blood. The TCR was taken from a man in his forties or fifties with acute or convalescent COVID-19. Written as DNA, the CDR3 is TGTGCCAGCAGCTTCGGGCGGGAGGTTGCCTACGAGCAGTACTTC. Protein product: CASSFGREVAYEQYF.